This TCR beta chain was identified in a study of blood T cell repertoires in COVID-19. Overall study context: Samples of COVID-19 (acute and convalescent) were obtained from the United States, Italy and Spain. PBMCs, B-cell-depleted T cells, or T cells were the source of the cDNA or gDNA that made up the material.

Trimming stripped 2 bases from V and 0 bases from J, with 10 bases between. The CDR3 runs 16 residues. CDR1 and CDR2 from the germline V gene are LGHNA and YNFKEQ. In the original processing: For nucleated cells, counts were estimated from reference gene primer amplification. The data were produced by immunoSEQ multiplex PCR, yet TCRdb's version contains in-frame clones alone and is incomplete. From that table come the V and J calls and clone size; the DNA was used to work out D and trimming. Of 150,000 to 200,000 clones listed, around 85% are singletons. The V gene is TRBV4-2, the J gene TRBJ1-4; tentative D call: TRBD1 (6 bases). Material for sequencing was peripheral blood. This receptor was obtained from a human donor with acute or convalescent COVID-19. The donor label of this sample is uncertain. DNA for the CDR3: TGTGCCAGCAGCCAACAGGGGACAACAACTAATGAAAAACTGTTTTTT. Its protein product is CASSQQGTTTNEKLFF.